The 4 T cell receptor beta chains below come from one sample, sequenced in a study of shared clonotypes between healthy human individuals. Selected positively for CCR7 and CD45RO-negative, naive CD8 cells excluded terminally differentiated effector memory CD45RA+ cells. Assay used: immunoSEQ multiplex PCR; TCRdb lists only in-frame clones, some missing. This sample has approximately 2,000,000 clones, with about 94% found just once. The sample was naive CD8+ T cells from PBMCs. All receptors derive from a man aged 18 to 29 in good health. Some clones in this sample may be carry-over from other donors' samples.

This sequence joins TRBV13 and TRBJ2-5; possibly TRBD1 or TRBD2 for D (6 bases each). Trimming stripped 1 base from V and 6 bases from J, with 15 bases between. This CDR3 spans 15 amino acids. Germline CDR1 PRHDT, CDR2 FYEKMQ (reference sequence). CDR3 sequence (DNA): TGTGCCAGCAGCTTAGAAGTGGGGGGCCCCAAGACCCAGTACTTC. The encoded protein is CASSLEVGGPKTQYF. The full variable domain, its missing parts supplied by reference TRBV13 and TRBJ2-5, is AAGVIQSPRHLIKEKRETATLKCYPIPRHDTVYWYQQGPGQDPQFLISFYEKMQSDKGSIPDRFSAQQFSDYHSELNMSSLELGDSALYFCASSLEVGGPKTQYFGPGTRLLVL.

This rearrangement joins TRBV7-9 to TRBJ1-5, with D possibly being TRBD1 (6 bases). Germline loops: CDR1 SEHNR, CDR2 FQNEAQ (reference sequence). V shed 2 bases and J shed 6 bases, with 11 bases lying between them. The CDR3 consists of 14 residues. This CDR3 is CASSLLEGGQPQHF. CDR3 sequence (DNA): TGTGCCAGCAGCTTATTGGAGGGGGGTCAGCCCCAGCATTTT.

This rearrangement joins TRBV2 to TRBJ1-5; D is undetermined. The CDR3 runs to 14 residues. Looked up from germline, CDR1 is SNHLY and CDR2 is FYNNEI. With 9 bases removed from V and 0 bases from J, the gap between germline ends came to 12 bases. The CDR3 sequence: CASSRPGSNQPQHF. The DNA of the CDR3 is TGTGCCAGTAGTCGACCGGGTAGCAATCAGCCCCAGCATTTT.

This chain joins TRBV27 and TRBJ2-1; no clear D. Germline lookup yields CDR1 MNHEY and CDR2 SMNVEV (reference sequence). The CDR3 totals 13 residues. Trimming shortened V by 7 bases and J by 0 bases, and 7 bases separated the two germline ends. As DNA, the CDR3 is TGTGCCAGCAAATTACGCTCCTACAATGAGCAGTTCTTC. Translating gives CASKLRSYNEQFF.